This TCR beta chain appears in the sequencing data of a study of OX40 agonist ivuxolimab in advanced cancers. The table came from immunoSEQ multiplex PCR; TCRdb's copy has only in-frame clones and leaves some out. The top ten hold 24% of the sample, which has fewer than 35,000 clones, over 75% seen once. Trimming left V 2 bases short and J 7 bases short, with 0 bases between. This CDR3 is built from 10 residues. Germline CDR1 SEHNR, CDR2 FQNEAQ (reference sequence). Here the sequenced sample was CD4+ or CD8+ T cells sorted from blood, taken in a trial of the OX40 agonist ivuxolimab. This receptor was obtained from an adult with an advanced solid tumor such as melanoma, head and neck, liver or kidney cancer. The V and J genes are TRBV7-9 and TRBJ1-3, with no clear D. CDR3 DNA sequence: TGTGCCAGCAGCTTAAACACCATATATTTT. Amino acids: CASSLNTIYF. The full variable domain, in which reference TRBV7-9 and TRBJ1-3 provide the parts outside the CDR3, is DTGVSQNPRHKITKRGQNVTFRCDPISEHNRLYWYRQTLGQGPEFLTYFQNEAQLEKSRLLSDRFSAERPKGSFSTLEIQRTEQGDSAMYLCASSLNTIYFGEGSWLTVV.